This entry concerns a single TCR beta chain. Assay: immunoSEQ multiplex PCR; the TCRdb copy retains only in-frame clones and omits some. The sample holds 150 or so clones; roughly nine tenths are singletons and the top ten take 7.8%. V dropped 4 bases and J dropped 0; count of bases not matched to a gene: 9. Germline V gene data show CDR1 as SGHKS and CDR2 as YYEKEE (reference sequence). The CDR3 consists of 17 residues. These data come from a study of T cells and copy number aberrations in small-cell lung cancer. The sequenced sample was tumor tissue. The V call is TRBV5-5, the J call TRBJ2-5; 10 bases align to TRBD1. The receptor's source is a man between 65 and 85 years old with small cell lung cancer. The CDR3 sequence: CASSRTPGQGYQETQYF. DNA for the CDR3: TGTGCCAGCAGCCGGACGCCGGGACAGGGGTACCAAGAGACCCAGTACTTC.